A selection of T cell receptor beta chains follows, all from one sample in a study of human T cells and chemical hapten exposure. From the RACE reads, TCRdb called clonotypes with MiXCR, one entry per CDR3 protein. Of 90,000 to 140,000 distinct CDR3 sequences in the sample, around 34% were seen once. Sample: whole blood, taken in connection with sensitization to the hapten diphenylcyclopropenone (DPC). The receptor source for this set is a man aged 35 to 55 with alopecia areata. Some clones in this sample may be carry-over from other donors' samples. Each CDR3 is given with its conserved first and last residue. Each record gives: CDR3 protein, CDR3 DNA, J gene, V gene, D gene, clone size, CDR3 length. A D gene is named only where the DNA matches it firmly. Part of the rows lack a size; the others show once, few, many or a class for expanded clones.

CASSYGDLNTIYF TGTGCCAGCAGTTACGGTGACCTAAACACCATATATTTT TRBJ1-3 TRBV6-5 - few 13
CASSLVQGQSDTQYF TGTGCCAGCAGCTTAGTACAGGGGCAGTCCGATACGCAGTATTTT TRBJ2-3 TRBV11-2 TRBD1 few 15
CASSPTDSLNTEAFF TGTGCCAGCAGCCCAACGGACAGTTTGAACACTGAAGCTTTCTTT TRBJ1-1 TRBV13 - few 15
CASTLAGLNEQFF TGTGCCAGCACCTTAGCGGGACTTAACGAGCAGTTCTTC TRBJ2-1 TRBV2 TRBD2 - 13
CSVVSGSTLETQYF TGCAGCGTAGTTAGCGGGAGTACCCTAGAGACCCAGTACTTC TRBJ2-5 TRBV29-1 TRBD2 - 14
CASTTSGGSSYEQYF TGTGCCAGCACCACTAGCGGGGGGAGCTCCTACGAGCAGTACTTC TRBJ2-7 TRBV27 TRBD2 - 15
CAISREPYNQPQHF TGTGCCATCAGTCGCGAGCCCTATAATCAGCCCCAGCATTTT TRBJ1-5 TRBV10-3 - - 14
CASSPGQNTGELFF TGCGCCAGCAGCCCTGGACAGAACACCGGGGAGCTGTTTTTT TRBJ2-2 TRBV5-1 - - 14
CASSPGTRAGFQQFF TGTGCCAGCAGTCCCGGGACTAGGGCCGGATTTCAGCAGTTCTTC TRBJ2-1 TRBV12-3/TRBV12-4 TRBD2 few 15
CASSDLGGGNQPQHF TGTGCCAGCAGTGACCTGGGGGGGGGCAATCAGCCCCAGCATTTT TRBJ1-5 TRBV6-1 - - 15
CASSPGLGTEAFF TGTGCCAGCTCACCAGGACTGGGCACTGAAGCTTTCTTT TRBJ1-1 TRBV18 - - 13
CASSLDSNQPQHF TGTGCCAGCAGTTTGGACAGCAATCAGCCCCAGCATTTT TRBJ1-5 TRBV7-2 - - 13
CSAPDRGNTEAFF TGCAGTGCTCCGGACAGGGGGAACACTGAAGCTTTCTTT TRBJ1-1 TRBV20-1 TRBD1 - 13
CATFGFLPGTQYF TGTGCCACCTTCGGTTTTTTACCGGGGACCCAGTACTTC TRBJ2-5 TRBV6-2/TRBV6-3 - - 13
CSARVTNSPLHF TGCAGTGCTAGAGTGACGAATTCACCCCTCCACTTT TRBJ1-6 TRBV20-1 - - 12
CSAGRPSYNSPLHF TGCAGTGCTGGGAGACCGAGTTATAATTCACCCCTCCACTTT TRBJ1-6 TRBV20-1 - - 14
CASSFGTGIIEQFF TGTGCCAGCAGTTTTGGGACTGGGATTATCGAGCAGTTCTTC TRBJ2-1 TRBV12-3/TRBV12-4 - few 14
CASKSGQGSDTQYF TGTGCCAGCAAGTCGGGACAGGGATCAGATACGCAGTATTTT TRBJ2-3 TRBV28 TRBD1 - 14
CASSSPPGEGNEQFF TGCGCCAGCAGCTCACCACCAGGGGAGGGGAATGAGCAGTTCTTC TRBJ2-1 TRBV5-1 - few 15
CASSAQGRVYGNTIYF TGTGCCAGCAGCGCACAGGGAAGGGTTTATGGAAACACCATATATTTT TRBJ1-3 TRBV27 - - 16
CASSPTLGTSGIYEQYF TGCGCCAGCAGCCCGACCCTCGGGACTAGCGGGATCTACGAGCAGTACTTC TRBJ2-7 TRBV4-3 TRBD2 - 17
CASSYSSSLLSMAQYF TGTGCCAGCAGTTACTCGAGCTCCTTACTTTCGATGGCCCAGTACTTC TRBJ2-5 TRBV6-2/TRBV6-3 - few 16
CASSPTRDRGNQPQHF TGCGCCAGCAGTCCAACCCGGGACAGGGGCAATCAGCCCCAGCATTTT TRBJ1-5 TRBV10-2 TRBD1 - 16
CASSFATNEKLFF TGTGCCAGCAGCTTCGCAACTAATGAAAAACTGTTTTTT TRBJ1-4 TRBV7-2 - few 13
CASSPDGGRTGELFF TGTGCCAGCAGCCCAGACGGCGGGAGGACCGGGGAGCTGTTTTTT TRBJ2-2 TRBV6-6 TRBD2 - 15
CASSQGGSGGEKLFF TGTGCCAGCAGCCAAGGGGGGTCCGGGGGTGAAAAACTGTTTTTT TRBJ1-4 TRBV4-2 - - 15
CASSYGSIQETQYF TGTGCCAGCAGTTACGGTAGCATTCAAGAGACCCAGTACTTC TRBJ2-5 TRBV6-5 - few 14
CASSLEGGQNIQYF TGCGCCAGCAGCTTGGAGGGGGGTCAAAACATTCAGTACTTC TRBJ2-4 TRBV5-1 - - 14
CATSDILAGPNTGELFF TGTGCCACCAGTGATATACTAGCGGGGCCGAACACCGGGGAGCTGTTTTTT TRBJ2-2 TRBV24-1 TRBD2 - 17
CSVGSLGLAGSNEQFF TGCAGCGTTGGGTCTCTAGGACTAGCGGGATCCAATGAGCAGTTCTTC TRBJ2-1 TRBV29-1 TRBD2 - 16
CASSLSPGLGQETQYF TGTGCCAGCAGTTTATCCCCGGGACTCGGACAAGAGACCCAGTACTTC TRBJ2-5 TRBV12-3/TRBV12-4 - - 16
CASSLGQIYGYTF TGTGCCAGCAGCTTAGGACAGATTTATGGCTACACCTTC TRBJ1-2 TRBV12-3/TRBV12-4 - few 13
CASFGTPSTDTQYF TGTGCCAGTTTTGGTACGCCGAGCACAGATACGCAGTATTTT TRBJ2-3 TRBV7-9 - - 14
CSAKGPQTEAFF TGCAGTGCCAAGGGACCCCAAACTGAAGCTTTCTTT TRBJ1-1 TRBV20-1 - - 12
CSARGIVDTEAFF TGCAGTGCTAGGGGGATAGTCGACACTGAAGCTTTCTTT TRBJ1-1 TRBV20-1 - few 13
CASSYSGAVRGAEQYF TGTGCCAGCAGTTACTCGGGCGCGGTCCGAGGGGCCGAGCAGTACTTC TRBJ2-7 TRBV6-2/TRBV6-3 - - 16
CASSVDIGTSGDTQYF TGTGCCAGCAGCGTAGACATTGGGACTAGCGGAGATACGCAGTATTTT TRBJ2-3 TRBV9 TRBD2 - 16